These 29 T cell receptor beta chains were all obtained from the same sample, sequenced in a study of cytomegalovirus exposure and HLA in healthy donors. Repertoires were generated with immunoSEQ multiplex PCR, while TCRdb's copy carries only in-frame clones and drops some. The repertoire has about 150,000 clones, 86% of them found once; the top ten carry approximately 20%. Sequences were obtained from PBMCs. All receptors derive from a man in his late teens or twenties in good health and CMV-seropositive.

The chain uses TRBV9 and TRBJ2-3; TRBD2 is a possible D gene (6 bases). V lost 4 bases and J lost 0, with 15 bases in between. This CDR3 has 16 residues. Germline values: CDR1 SGDLS, CDR2 YYNGEE. This CDR3 reads CASSPQGLISTDTQYF. The CDR3 region has the DNA TGTGCCAGCAGCCCCCAGGGACTTATTAGCACAGATACGCAGTATTTT.

The V call is TRBV4-2, the J call TRBJ1-3, with D uncertain. Germline loops: CDR1 LGHNA, CDR2 YNFKEQ. Trimming cost V 0 bases and J 4 bases, with 13 bases left between them. CDR3 length equals 16 residues. CDR3 in DNA: TGTGCCAGCAGCCAAGATGCGGCTAGCGGGGGAAACACCATATATTTT. Translation: CASSQDAASGGNTIYF.

The chain carries TRBV5-6 and TRBJ1-5; 8 bases line up with TRBD1. Germline values: CDR1 SGHDT, CDR2 YYEEEE. This CDR3 spans 17 amino acids. The V segment lost 3 bases and the J segment 0 bases; nucleotides outside the gene matches: 8. Here the CDR3 reads CASSYGQGRNSNQPQHF. The CDR3 DNA reads as TGTGCCAGCAGCTACGGACAGGGTCGAAATAGCAATCAGCCCCAGCATTTT.

The genes are TRBV7-8 and TRBJ1-1; possible D gene TRBD1, 5 bases. The V gene lost 5 bases and the J gene lost 4 bases, with 17 bases spanning the gap. This CDR3 comprises 15 residues. The germline V gene encodes CDR1 SGHVS and CDR2 FQNEAQ. The CDR3 nucleotides read TGTGCCAGCAGCGGGAGCCGGGGGGGGAGCACTGAAGCTTTCTTT. Translated, it gives CASSGSRGGSTEAFF.

The chain joins TRBV7-2 to TRBJ1-2; tentatively, D is TRBD1 (6 bases). CDR3 length equals 13 residues. CDR1 SGHTA and CDR2 FQGNSA come from the germline V gene. V shed 4 bases and J shed 6 bases, with 12 bases lying between them. In DNA, the CDR3 is TGTGCCAGCAGCTCTTACAACAGGGATGGCTACACCTTC. It specifies CASSSYNRDGYTF.

This clone appeared a few times. The chain links TRBV4-3 to TRBJ2-7; 7 nucleotides match TRBD2. Losses at the gene ends were 3 bases for V and 5 bases for J; bases not matched to a gene: 13. This CDR3 has 16 residues. Germline CDR1 reads LGHNA; CDR2 reads YSLEER. CDR3 coding DNA: TGCGCCAGCAGCCACCGCTTGGGGGAGGGCGGGGACGAGCAGTACTTC. Amino acid sequence: CASSHRLGEGGDEQYF.

The chain uses TRBV6-5 and TRBJ2-7; 7 nucleotides line up with TRBD1. The CDR3 length is 15 residues. Looked up from germline, CDR1 is MNHEY and CDR2 is SVGAGI. Germline trimming cut 2 bases from V and 6 bases from J; bases unmatched to any gene: 10. For the CDR3, the DNA is TGTGCCAGCAGTTACAAAGGGGGCAAGATGGGCGAGCAGTACTTC. Translation: CASSYKGGKMGEQYF.

The chain carries TRBV4-1 and TRBJ2-1; D remains unclear. The CDR3 spans 13 residues. V was clipped by 5 bases and J by 4 bases, with 9 bases between them. CDR1 and CDR2 from the germline V gene are MGHRA and YSYEKL. CDR3 nucleotides: TGCGCCAGCAGCTACCAGGATTACAATGAGCAGTTCTTC. Protein sequence: CASSYQDYNEQFF.

The chain links TRBV6-5 to TRBJ2-1, with 8 bases that match TRBD1. Germline loops: CDR1 MNHEY, CDR2 SVGAGI. The CDR3 runs 15 residues. Trimming at V came to 2 bases and at J to 6 bases, leaving 6 bases not matched to a gene. The CDR3, as DNA: TGTGCCAGCAGTTACGCCGGGCAGGGGGCCAATGAGCAGTTCTTC. Its translation is CASSYAGQGANEQFF.

The V gene is TRBV4-3, the J gene TRBJ1-5, with TRBD1 identical over 9 bases. This CDR3 comprises 16 residues. V lost 3 bases, J lost 1 base, and 4 bases stayed unmatched. CDR1 is LGHNA, CDR2 YSLEER, per germline. CDR3 sequence reads: CASSQDRGLSNQPQHF. CDR3 coding DNA: TGCGCCAGCAGCCAGGACAGGGGCTTAAGCAATCAGCCCCAGCATTTT.

This rearrangement joins TRBV7-3 to TRBJ2-2; TRBD2 matches 7 bases. Germline V lookup: CDR1 SGHTA, CDR2 FQGTGA. The CDR3 sequence is 15 residues long. With 5 bases clipped from V and 7 bases from J, the junction kept 10 bases outside the gene matches. CDR3 amino acids: CASSPGLPRGGELFF. DNA for the CDR3: TGTGCCAGCAGCCCGGGACTACCTAGGGGCGGGGAGCTGTTTTTT.

The rearrangement uses TRBV6-1 and TRBJ1-6, with D tentatively TRBD1 (5 bases). The CDR3 extends over 16 amino acids. With 2 bases removed from V and 7 bases from J, the gap between germline ends came to 15 bases. Germline V CDR1 and CDR2: MNHNS, SASEGT. Here the CDR3 reads CASSELGGGLNSPLHF. DNA for the CDR3: TGTGCCAGCAGTGAACTCGGCGGGGGATTGAATTCACCCCTCCACTTT.

J is TRBJ2-7 and V is TRBV5-1; 9 bases fit TRBD2. V was clipped by 4 bases and J by 4 bases; unmatched bases: 12. CDR1 is SGHRS, CDR2 YFSETQ, per germline. This CDR3 is built from 16 residues. The CDR3 reads CASSPGIAGARYEQYF. CDR3 sequence (DNA): TGCGCCAGCAGCCCCGGGATAGCGGGAGCCCGTTACGAGCAGTACTTC.

The chain is built from TRBV14 and TRBJ2-2; D is uncertain. The CDR3 covers 15 residues. The V end lost 1 base, the J end lost 3 bases, and 9 bases lay between the germline ends. CDR1 SGHDN and CDR2 FVKESK come from the germline V gene. The CDR3 DNA follows: TGTGCCAGCAGCCAAGCTGGCCGGGACACCGGGGAGCTGTTTTTT. Translation gives CASSQAGRDTGELFF.

The table lists this clone with a few counts. The V gene is TRBV11-2, the J gene TRBJ2-1, with a weak D call TRBD2 (6 bases). V lost 5 bases to trimming and J lost 3 bases, with 14 bases between them. The CDR3 covers 15 residues. CDR1 is SGHAT and CDR2 is FQNNGV in the germline V gene. DNA for the CDR3: TGTGCCAGCAGCCCCCGGTTTAGCGGCTACAATGAGCAGTTCTTC. Translated, it gives CASSPRFSGYNEQFF.

The gene calls are TRBV10-3 and TRBJ2-7, with TRBD1 identical over 7 bases. V lost 6 bases, J lost 2 bases, and 4 bases stayed unmatched. The CDR3 has 13 amino acids. Germline CDR1 ENHRY, CDR2 SYGVKD. CDR3 protein: CAISGDRTYEQYF. CDR3 sequence (DNA): TGTGCCATCAGCGGGGACAGAACCTACGAGCAGTACTTC.

The rearrangement joins TRBV19 to TRBJ1-5; 7 bases fit TRBD1. CDR3 length: 14 amino acids. The V segment lost 1 base and the J segment 4 bases; nucleotides outside the gene matches: 1. Germline lookup yields CDR1 LNHDA and CDR2 SQIVND (reference sequence). CDR3 coding DNA: TGTGCCAGTAGTATAGCAGGGGGAAATCAGCCCCAGCATTTT. Translating it yields CASSIAGGNQPQHF.

Points on this clone: Other DNA variants within this sample encode the same CDR3. The chain uses TRBV5-1 and TRBJ2-3; 7 bases match TRBD1. The CDR3 has 13 amino acids. CDR1 and CDR2 (germline): SGHRS, YFSETQ. V lost 3 bases, J lost 3 bases, and 1 base stayed unmatched. The CDR3 nucleotides read TGCGCCAGCAGCTCACAGGGGACAGATACGCAGTATTTT. Translating gives CASSSQGTDTQYF.

The chain employs TRBV9 and TRBJ1-6; D not certain. This CDR3 is built from 15 residues. Germline V gene data show CDR1 as SGDLS and CDR2 as YYNGEE. The V end lost 4 bases, the J end lost 10 bases, and 18 bases lay between the germline ends. The CDR3 is CASSPGWADRSPLHF. Written as DNA, the CDR3 is TGTGCCAGCAGCCCCGGCTGGGCCGACCGGTCACCCCTCCACTTT.

V usage is TRBV5-4 and J usage is TRBJ1-2; 9 bases are a match to TRBD1. Per the germline V gene, CDR1 is SGHNT and CDR2 is YYREEE (reference sequence). This CDR3 region has 17 residues. The V gene end was trimmed by 0 bases and the J gene end by 8 bases; junction bases not matched to a gene: 14. The CDR3 DNA follows: TGTGCCAGCAGCTTGGCCGTAATGGTGACAGGGGGTCGGGGCTACACCTTC. Protein product: CASSLAVMVTGGRGYTF.

The chain links TRBV30 to TRBJ2-3, with D uncertain. The CDR3 extends over 14 amino acids. The V and J ends lost 0 bases and 1 base respectively, with 8 bases between them. Germline CDR1 is GTSNPN and CDR2 is SVGIG (reference sequence). The chain's CDR3 is CAWSVVAGTDTQYF. The CDR3 DNA sequence: TGTGCCTGGAGTGTAGTGGCGGGCACAGATACGCAGTATTTT.

The chain recombines TRBV7-2 with TRBJ1-1, with D unclear. The ends were cut back, 5 bases at V and 4 bases at J, with 11 bases in the middle. CDR3 length equals 13 residues. CDR1 is SGHTA and CDR2 is FQGNSA in the germline V gene. The chain's CDR3 is CASSPETGTEAFF. CDR3 bases: TGTGCCAGCAGCCCCGAAACGGGCACTGAAGCTTTCTTT.

This rearrangement joins TRBV28 to TRBJ1-2, with D possibly being TRBD1 (5 bases). In germline, CDR1 is MDHEN, CDR2 SYDVKM. This CDR3 comprises 13 residues. The V gene lost 6 bases and the J gene lost 8 bases, with 16 bases spanning the gap. The CDR3 nucleotides read TGTGCCAGCAGCCTACAGGAGAAACGGGGCTACACCTTC. Its translation is CASSLQEKRGYTF.

The chain combines TRBV7-9 with TRBJ2-7; TRBD1 agrees at 8 bases. Germline-derived CDR1 and CDR2 are SEHNR and FQNEAQ (reference sequence). This CDR3 spans 17 amino acids. V shed 4 bases and J 1 base; nucleotides not matched to a gene: 12. The CDR3 DNA reads as TGTGCCAGCAGCTCCTCGTCCGGACAGGGCCTATCCTACGAGCAGTACTTC. Its protein is CASSSSSGQGLSYEQYF. The whole variable domain, filled in from reference TRBV7-9 and TRBJ2-7, reads DTGVSQNPRHKITKRGQNVTFRCDPISEHNRLYWYRQTLGQGPEFLTYFQNEAQLEKSRLLSDRFSAERPKGSFSTLEIQRTEQGDSAMYLCASSSSSGQGLSYEQYFGPGTRLTVT.

This clone was recorded once. The CDR3 region has the DNA TGTGCCAGCAGTGATGACAGGGCAGAGGTTGGTGAAAAACTGTTTTTT. Encoded protein: CASSDDRAEVGEKLFF. The J gene is TRBJ1-4, the V gene TRBV2; 7 nucleotides align to TRBD1. The CDR3 is made up of 16 amino acids. V lost 3 bases, J lost 7 bases, and 11 bases stayed unmatched. CDR1 is SNHLY, CDR2 FYNNEI, per germline.

The chain links TRBV27 to TRBJ2-3; the D gene is possibly TRBD2 (6 bases). Per the germline V gene, CDR1 is MNHEY and CDR2 is SMNVEV (reference sequence). Trimming took 7 bases from V and 2 from J, leaving 16 bases between them. The CDR3 is made up of 15 amino acids. The CDR3, as DNA: TGTGCCAGCACCTCCCCAGAGCGGGCCACAGATACGCAGTATTTT. Translated, it gives CASTSPERATDTQYF.

Only one count was recorded for this clone. This rearrangement joins TRBV7-3 to TRBJ1-1; 9 positions agree with TRBD1. The V gene's germline CDR1 is SGHTA and CDR2 FQGTGA. This CDR3 contains 16 residues. J gave up 0 bases and V 6 bases, and 8 bases lay outside the gene matches. Written as DNA, the CDR3 is TGTGCCAGCAGGCCCGGGACAGGGACCATGAACACTGAAGCTTTCTTT. Translated, it gives CASRPGTGTMNTEAFF.

The chain joins TRBV13 to TRBJ1-2, with a weak D call TRBD1 (5 bases). CDR1 PRHDT and CDR2 FYEKMQ come from the germline V gene (reference sequence). Trimming pared 5 bases from V and 4 bases from J, leaving 14 bases between. The CDR3 spans 14 residues. The CDR3 is CASSPGGVPYGYTF. CDR3 coding DNA: TGTGCCAGCAGCCCCGGGGGGGTGCCCTATGGCTACACCTTC.

This clone appeared once. The chain carries TRBV14 and TRBJ1-1; 7 nucleotides align to TRBD1. The CDR3 length is 15 residues. With 4 bases clipped from V and 0 bases from J, the junction kept 5 bases outside the gene matches. Germline CDR1 SGHDN, CDR2 FVKESK. This CDR3 is CASSPGGTVNTEAFF. Here the CDR3 DNA reads TGTGCCAGCAGCCCAGGGGGGACAGTGAACACTGAAGCTTTCTTT.